This T cell receptor beta chain was recorded in a study of sequential checkpoint blockade in melanoma. Treatment of the sample: randomized to nivolumab then ipilimumab (arm A) or the reverse (arm B). From thawed PBMCs, live CD3+CD8+ cells negative for CD19 and CD56 were sorted. This clone has just one count. V was pared by 3 bases and J by 7 bases, with 12 bases between. Germline-derived CDR1 and CDR2 are MNHEY and SMNVEV (reference sequence). This CDR3 has 14 residues. The data were produced by immunoSEQ multiplex PCR, yet TCRdb's version contains in-frame clones alone and is incomplete. Found here are around 15,000 clones, approximately 80% of them singletons; the top ten hold 25% to 35%.

The sample in question was CD8+ T cells sorted from blood (inferred from file names), obtained from a patient given nivolumab and ipilimumab in sequence. The TCR comes from a human donor with melanoma. The chain uses TRBV27 and TRBJ1-4, with D possibly TRBD1 on 6 matching bases. This CDR3 reads CASSFAGQSEKLFF. The CDR3 bases are TGTGCCAGCAGTTTCGCAGGACAGAGTGAAAAACTGTTTTTT.